The 9 T cell receptor beta chains reported below all come from one sample, sequenced in a study of blood T cell repertoires in COVID-19. Some clones are missing from TCRdb's copy, which holds only in-frame ones; the method was immunoSEQ multiplex PCR. The sample holds a few hundred thousand clones, around 87% seen once. The material sequenced was PBMCs or T cells enriched from blood (not recorded which). These TCRs come from a woman aged 50 to 60 who had recovered from COVID-19.

The chain uses TRBV4-1 and TRBJ1-2; D might be TRBD1 (5 bases). This CDR3 region has 16 residues. V shed 4 bases and J shed 4 bases, with 19 bases lying between them. Per germline, CDR1 MGHRA and CDR2 YSYEKL. The CDR3 loop reads CASSLGVRQLPYGYTF. DNA for the CDR3: TGCGCCAGCAGCCTCGGAGTTCGACAGTTACCCTATGGCTACACCTTC.

The rearrangement joins TRBV7-9 to TRBJ2-7; 9 bases align to TRBD1. The CDR3 is made up of 15 amino acids. V gave up 3 bases and J gave up 6 bases; unmatched junction bases: 9. Germline values: CDR1 SEHNR, CDR2 FQNEAQ (reference sequence). Here the CDR3 reads CASSFTGGAASEQYF. The CDR3 DNA sequence: TGTGCCAGCAGCTTCACAGGGGGCGCAGCATCCGAGCAGTACTTC.

The rearrangement uses TRBV6-5 and TRBJ1-1; 10 nucleotides match TRBD1. The CDR3 spans 14 residues. The germline V gene has CDR1 MNHEY and CDR2 SVGAGI. V shed 8 bases and J 6 bases; nucleotides not matched to a gene: 9. The CDR3, as DNA: TGTGCCAGCGGGACAGGGGAATTGGATGCTGAAGCTTTCTTT. Translating gives CASGTGELDAEAFF.

The chain has TRBV6-5 and TRBJ2-7, with TRBD1 matching 8 bases. The CDR3 has 14 residues. Germline CDR1 reads MNHEY; CDR2 reads SVGAGI. V was clipped by 5 bases and J by 3 bases; unmatched bases: 6. CDR3 coding DNA: TGTGCCAGCAGTCTAACCGGGACAGGCTACGAGCAGTACTTC. Translation gives CASSLTGTGYEQYF.

This chain uses TRBV27 with TRBJ2-7; the D gene is possibly TRBD2 (6 bases). The CDR3 sequence is 13 residues long. Germline V gene sequence: CDR1 MNHEY, CDR2 SMNVEV (reference sequence). V gave up 5 bases and J gave up 2 bases, with 10 bases separating them. CDR3 residues: CASSHTGAYEQYF. CDR3 DNA sequence: TGTGCCAGCAGTCACACGGGGGCCTACGAGCAGTACTTC.

This clone has a handful of counts. The genes are TRBV12-3 or TRBV12-4 and TRBJ2-7; TRBD2 matches at 8 bases. The CDR3 loop spans 13 amino acids. The V gene end was trimmed by 7 bases and the J gene end by 7 bases; junction bases not matched to a gene: 9. The CDR3 protein is CASTSGGTGEQYF. For the CDR3, the DNA is TGTGCCAGCACCAGCGGGGGCACGGGGGAGCAGTACTTC.

The chain carries TRBV30 and TRBJ1-2; the D is unclear. V lost 0 bases and J lost 2, with 10 bases in between. There are 14 residues in the CDR3. Per the germline V gene, CDR1 is GTSNPN and CDR2 is SVGIG (reference sequence). The CDR3 DNA sequence: TGTGCCTGGAGTGTAGGAGGCGGAAACTATGGCTACACCTTC. Protein product: CAWSVGGGNYGYTF. The entire variable domain, with the rest obtained from reference TRBV30 and TRBJ1-2, is as follows: SQTIHQWPATLVQPVGSPLSLECTVEGTSNPNLYWYRQAAGRGLQLLFYSVGIGQISSEVPQNLSASRPQDRQFILSSKKLLLSDSGFYLCAWSVGGGNYGYTFGSGTRLTVV.

The CDR3 DNA follows: TGTGCCAGCAGCCAAGGACAGGGGGCTAACTATGGCTACACCTTC. Translated: CASSQGQGANYGYTF. The chain is built from TRBV3-1 (or the pseudogene TRBV3-2) and TRBJ1-2; 9 positions agree with TRBD1. This CDR3 is built from 15 residues. Trimming removed 1 base from V and 0 bases from J; junction bases left unmatched: 0. Germline V gives CDR1 LGHDT, CDR2 YNNKEL (reference sequence).

V usage is TRBV3-1 (or the pseudogene TRBV3-2) and J usage is TRBJ1-2, with 8 bases identical to TRBD1. Trimming took 4 bases from V and 3 from J; bases not matched to a gene: 4. CDR1 and CDR2 from the germline V gene are LGHDT and YNNKEL (reference sequence). The CDR3 spans 14 residues. The chain's CDR3 is CASSPGTGDYGYTF. DNA for the CDR3: TGTGCCAGCAGCCCAGGGACAGGAGACTATGGCTACACCTTC.